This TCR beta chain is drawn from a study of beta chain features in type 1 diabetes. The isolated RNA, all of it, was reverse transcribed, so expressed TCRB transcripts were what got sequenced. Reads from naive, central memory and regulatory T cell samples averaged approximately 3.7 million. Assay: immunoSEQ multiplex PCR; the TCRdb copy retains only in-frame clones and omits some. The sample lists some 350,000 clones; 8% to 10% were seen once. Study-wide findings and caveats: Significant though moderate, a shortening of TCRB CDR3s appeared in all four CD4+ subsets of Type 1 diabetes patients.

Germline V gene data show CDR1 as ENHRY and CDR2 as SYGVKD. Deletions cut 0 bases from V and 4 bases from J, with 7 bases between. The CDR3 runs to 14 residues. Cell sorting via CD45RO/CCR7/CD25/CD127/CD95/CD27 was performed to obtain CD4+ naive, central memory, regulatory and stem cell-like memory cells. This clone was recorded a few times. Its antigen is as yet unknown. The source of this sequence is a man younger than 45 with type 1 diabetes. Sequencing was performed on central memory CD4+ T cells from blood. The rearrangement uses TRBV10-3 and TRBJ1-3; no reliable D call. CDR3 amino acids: CAISESISGNTIYF. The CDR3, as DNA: TGTGCCATCAGTGAGTCGATCTCGGGAAACACCATATATTTT.